Listed here is a single T cell receptor beta chain. Trimming stripped 5 bases from V and 8 bases from J, with 9 bases between. The CDR3 is made up of 11 amino acids. CDR1 is DFQATT, CDR2 SNEGSKA, per germline (reference sequence). This entry belongs to a study of T cell repertoires in cytomegalovirus infection. Study details: Through public TCR beta signatures, both CMV infection and matching HLA type were indicated.

TCRdb reanalysed the reads using MiXCR and keeps one entry per CDR3 protein. The table lists around 450,000 distinct CDR3 sequences, roughly a third of them singletons. This receptor was taken from a human donor in good health (CMV status not recorded). Some clones in this sample may be carry-over from other donors' samples. Sequenced sample: PBMCs. The chain has TRBV20-1 and TRBJ1-4; D is undetermined. In DNA form, the CDR3 reads TGCAGTGCTCTTTTTAGGGAAAAACTGTTTTTT. It translates to CSALFREKLFF.